This T cell receptor beta chain was captured by sequencing in a study of OX40 agonist ivuxolimab in advanced cancers. Study overall: Recorded diagnoses for dose-escalation patients were hepatocellular carcinoma, melanoma, renal cell or head and neck cancer.

Measured with immunoSEQ multiplex PCR; TCRdb has only the in-frame clones, and not every one. This table holds 85,000 to 130,000 clones, around nine tenths found once. This CDR3 is 13 amino acids long. V lost 7 bases to trimming and J lost 7 bases, with 16 bases between them. Germline V gene sequence: CDR1 MNHNY, CDR2 SVGAGI (reference sequence). Exclusion applied to patients with autoimmune disease history or systemic immunosuppression. A remark on this clone: Antigen specificity is unknown.

General study results and limits: Both CD4+ and CD8+ T cell populations in blood had undergone clonal expansion by week 6 at 0.1 to 3.0 mg/kg. Some nonresponders likewise displayed low normalized T-cell clonal expansion.

This TCR was recovered from an adult with an advanced solid tumor such as melanoma, head and neck, liver or kidney cancer. This sample comprised CD4+ or CD8+ T cells sorted from blood, obtained in a trial of the OX40 agonist ivuxolimab. The V call is TRBV6-6, the J call TRBJ2-5, with D hard to call. This CDR3 reads CASTSVGGGTQYF. CDR3 DNA: TGTGCCAGCACTTCGGTGGGTGGCGGGACCCAGTACTTC.